The entry below gives a single TCR beta chain sequence along with its context. Runs used v3.0 of the immunoSEQ assay and were done at survey level. Produced via immunoSEQ multiplex PCR; TCRdb's table is partial and in-frame only. The table lists more than 35,000 clones, about 95% of them singletons, with less than 3% in the top ten. This record belongs to a study of long-term antiretroviral therapy in people with HIV. Germline values: CDR1 MGHRA, CDR2 YSYEKL. The CDR3 is made up of 13 amino acids. V dropped 1 base and J dropped 6 bases, with 7 bases sitting between them. This clonotype was sampled from a woman aged 45-65 years with HIV. The input for sequencing was unsorted PBMCs, taken 3.7 years after starting antiretroviral therapy. V is TRBV4-1 and J is TRBJ2-1; D gene ambiguous. The CDR3, as DNA: TGCGCCAGCAGCCAAGTGAGGACCAATGAGCAGTTCTTC. It encodes CASSQVRTNEQFF.